This TCR beta chain was profiled in a study of T-cell memory formation after mild COVID-19. This CDR3 is 17 amino acids long. From germline, CDR1 is LGHNA and CDR2 YSLEER. V gave up 0 bases and J gave up 4 bases; unmatched junction bases: 9. As for this clonotype: The target antigen is unknown.

Points from the study as a whole: The appearance of some responding clones in pre-infection memory suggested that cross-reactive memory joined.

TCRdb used MiXCR to reprocess the 5' RACE reads, holding one entry per CDR3 protein. The sample consists of approximately 340,000 distinct CDR3 sequences, roughly 15% of them appearing once. Sequenced: PBMCs or a T cell subset sorted from them (not recorded which). The chain combines TRBV4-3 with TRBJ2-5; 9 bases agree with TRBD1. This clonotype was sampled from a man aged 18 to 30 who had mild COVID-19 (a few samples of this study predate the infection). Cell type and time point are not known. This CDR3 reads CASSQDIRQGGRETQYF. Written as DNA, the CDR3 is TGCGCCAGCAGCCAAGATATCCGACAGGGGGGGAGAGAGACCCAGTACTTC.